This T cell receptor beta chain is drawn from a study of T cells in Graves' hyperthyroidism and ophthalmopathy. The TCR beta CDR3 regions underwent amplification using RNA transcripts as the source. RT-PCR in the first round (using the HTBI primer set) targeted the TCR CDR3. TCRdb re-derived calls from the multiplex PCR reads in MiXCR, one entry per CDR3 protein. The table has about 480,000 distinct CDR3 sequences, approximately 23% seen once. CDR3 size: 17 residues. CDR1 and CDR2 (germline): KGHDR, SFDVKD. With V trimmed by 3 bases and J by 0 bases, 6 bases remained unmatched. Study-level points and caveats: Blood also carried most thyroid clonotypes expanded above 0.001.

Patients with ophthalmopathy all had a Clinical Activity Score of at least 3, a NOSPECS grade of at least 4 and duration under 3 months. Diagnosis relied on clinical symptoms, serum thyroxine and TRAb, thyroid ultrasound and orbital computed tomography. In its sample, this clonotype was seen a few times. Its matching antigen is unknown. This receptor was taken from a woman between 70 and 85 years old with Graves' ophthalmopathy. Sample: blood. The V gene is TRBV24-1, the J gene TRBJ2-3; 9 bases align to TRBD1. The CDR3 DNA follows: TGTGCCACCAGTGATATACCGGGACAGGGAAGCACAGATACGCAGTATTTT. It specifies CATSDIPGQGSTDTQYF.